A single sample is the source of the 17 T cell receptor beta chains below, sequenced in a study of blood T cell repertoires in COVID-19. Clones were sequenced by immunoSEQ multiplex PCR, and TCRdb holds only the in-frame ones, with some missing. This table has about 180,000 clones, roughly 88% appearing once. Source material: PBMCs or T cells enriched from blood (not recorded which). The receptors were sampled from a woman aged 30 to 39 who had recovered from COVID-19.

The chain links TRBV4-2 to TRBJ2-4; the match to TRBD2 covers 8 bases. Looked up from germline, CDR1 is LGHNA and CDR2 is YNFKEQ. The CDR3 loop spans 16 amino acids. The junction had 9 bases not matched to a gene; V was cut back by 4 bases and J by 4 bases. CDR3 nucleotide sequence: TGTGCCAGCAGCCCCCAAGCCGGGACTAGTAAAAACATTCAGTACTTC. This gives the protein CASSPQAGTSKNIQYF.

The chain has TRBV28 and TRBJ2-5; 8 bases agree with TRBD1. Germline V gives CDR1 MDHEN, CDR2 SYDVKM. The CDR3 has 17 residues. V trimming: 1 base; J trimming: 5 bases; junction bases outside the gene matches: 12. The CDR3 loop reads CASSLSRGAGGRETQYF. In DNA, the CDR3 is TGTGCCAGCAGTTTATCAAGGGGGGCAGGGGGCCGGGAGACCCAGTACTTC. Complete variable domain (other parts from reference TRBV28 and TRBJ2-5): DVKVTQSSRYLVKRTGEKVFLECVQDMDHENMFWYRQDPGLGLRLIYFSYDVKMKEKGDIPEGYSVSREKKERFSLILESASTNQTSMYLCASSLSRGAGGRETQYFGPGTRLLVL.

The genes are TRBV7-2 and TRBJ2-7, with 9 bases that match TRBD2. V lost 3 bases, J lost 3 bases, and 6 bases stayed unmatched. CDR1 is SGHTA and CDR2 is FQGNSA in the germline V gene. The CDR3 loop spans 15 amino acids. CDR3 bases: TGTGCCAGCAGCTTCGGCGGGAGGGGATTCTACGAGCAGTACTTC. This sequence encodes CASSFGGRGFYEQYF.

The chain combines TRBV10-1 with TRBJ2-3, with a tentative D call TRBD1 (5 bases). Trimming stripped 0 bases from V and 3 bases from J, with 10 bases between. From germline, CDR1 is WNHNN and CDR2 SYGVQD (reference sequence). The CDR3 contains 15 residues. The CDR3 sequence is CASSESTQGTDTQYF. In DNA, the CDR3 is TGCGCCAGCAGTGAGTCGACCCAGGGAACAGATACGCAGTATTTT.

The chain uses TRBV25-1 and TRBJ1-2; possibly TRBD1 for D (6 bases). Trimming cost V 3 bases and J 5 bases, with 13 bases left between them. Germline-derived CDR1 and CDR2 are MGHDK and SYGVNS. This CDR3 is 14 amino acids long. In DNA, the CDR3 is TGTGCCAGCAGTGACCGGACAGAGAGTTATGGCTACACCTTC. This encodes CASSDRTESYGYTF.

The chain recombines TRBV28 with TRBJ2-7, with 11 bases identical to TRBD2. The germline CDR1 and CDR2 sequences are MDHEN and SYDVKM. V shed 2 bases, J shed 6 bases, and the junction held 9 bases outside the gene matches. The CDR3 runs to 16 residues. The CDR3 protein is CASSLGSSGRAGEQYF. The DNA of the CDR3 is TGTGCCAGCAGTTTAGGAAGTAGCGGGAGGGCCGGCGAGCAGTACTTC.

This clone was detected only once. The rearrangement uses TRBV7-9 and TRBJ1-4; TRBD1 matches 8 bases. The CDR3 is 14 residues long. V lost 3 bases and J lost 8; bases outside the gene matches: 5. Germline loops: CDR1 SEHNR, CDR2 FQNEAQ (reference sequence). The CDR3 reads CASSLAGGDEKLFF. The CDR3 DNA reads as TGTGCCAGCAGCTTGGCAGGGGGCGACGAAAAACTGTTTTTT.

J is TRBJ1-1 and V is TRBV6-5; no firm D call. Germline values: CDR1 MNHEY, CDR2 SVGAGI. CDR3 length: 14 amino acids. Trimming took off 6 bases at V and 1 base at J, with 12 bases between the two ends. The CDR3 is CASSARVSNTEAFF. In DNA, the CDR3 is TGTGCCAGCAGCGCCCGGGTTTCGAACACTGAAGCTTTCTTT.

The V call is TRBV11-3, the J call TRBJ1-1, with 7 positions matching TRBD1. With V trimmed by 2 bases and J by 7 bases, 1 base remained unmatched. In germline, CDR1 is SGHNT, CDR2 YENEEA. This CDR3 comprises 12 residues. CDR3 nucleotides: TGTGCCAGCAGCTTATCAGGGGGTGAAGCTTTCTTT. Translated: CASSLSGGEAFF. The variable domain in full, completed from reference TRBV11-3 and TRBJ1-1, reads EAGVVQSPRYKIIEKKQPVAFWCNPISGHNTLYWYLQNLGQGPELLIRYENEEAVDDSQLPKDRFSAERLKGVDSTLKIQPAELGDSAVYLCASSLSGGEAFFGQGTRLTVV.

The chain couples TRBV15 to TRBJ2-2, with D possibly TRBD1 on 5 matching bases. The CDR3 totals 19 residues. The germline V gene encodes CDR1 LNHNV and CDR2 YYDKDF (reference sequence). The V end lost 0 bases, the J end lost 0 bases, and 17 bases lay between the germline ends. Written as DNA, the CDR3 is TGTGCCACCAGCAGAGATCTGGATCTAAGGGGCCCGAACACCGGGGAGCTGTTTTTT. It translates to CATSRDLDLRGPNTGELFF.

J is TRBJ1-5 and V is TRBV19, with 8 bases fitting TRBD1. The CDR3 has 14 residues. Germline lookup yields CDR1 LNHDA and CDR2 SQIVND (reference sequence). V was pared by 8 bases and J by 6 bases, with 9 bases of the junction left unmatched. This CDR3 is CASADRGAIQPQHF. The CDR3 bases are TGTGCCAGTGCCGACAGGGGCGCAATTCAGCCCCAGCATTTT.

The chain uses TRBV5-6 and TRBJ2-3, with no clear D. Germline values: CDR1 SGHDT, CDR2 YYEEEE. The V and J ends lost 1 base and 4 bases respectively, with 4 bases between them. The CDR3 is 12 amino acids. CDR3 region: CASSLYSDTQYF. The CDR3 DNA is TGTGCCAGCAGCTTGTATTCAGATACGCAGTATTTT.

This clone occurred a few times. The rearrangement joins TRBV25-1 to TRBJ2-5; 12 positions match TRBD2. Germline trimming cut 4 bases from V and 1 base from J; bases unmatched to any gene: 10. Germline loops: CDR1 MGHDK, CDR2 SYGVNS. The CDR3 runs 18 residues. DNA for the CDR3: TGTGCCAGCAGTGGGTCTAGCGGGAGGGCCCCCTTCCAAGAGACCCAGTACTTC. It encodes CASSGSSGRAPFQETQYF.

The gene calls are TRBV28 and TRBJ1-5; D is undetermined. The CDR3 has 17 residues. With 7 bases removed from V and 0 bases from J, the gap between germline ends came to 19 bases. CDR1 is MDHEN, CDR2 SYDVKM, per germline. CDR3 DNA: TGTGCCAGCATCAGTTACACCAAATTATATAGCAATCAGCCCCAGCATTTT. Translation: CASISYTKLYSNQPQHF.

This rearrangement joins TRBV7-9 to TRBJ2-5, with 7 bases that match TRBD2. Germline CDR1 and CDR2: SEHNR and FQNEAQ (reference sequence). The CDR3 length is 15 residues. Trimming took 5 bases from V and 5 from J; bases not matched to a gene: 11. The CDR3 here is CASSPRTSLWETQYF. In DNA, the CDR3 is TGTGCCAGCAGCCCAAGGACTAGTTTATGGGAGACCCAGTACTTC.

The chain is built from TRBV19 and TRBJ2-1; 13 nucleotides align to TRBD2. Germline V CDR1 and CDR2: LNHDA, SQIVND (reference sequence). With 5 bases clipped from V and 7 bases from J, the junction kept 11 bases outside the gene matches. The CDR3 spans 17 residues. In DNA, the CDR3 is TGTGCCAGTAGTCCTTTAAGGACTAGCGGGAGTTGGAATGAGCAGTTCTTC. Amino acids: CASSPLRTSGSWNEQFF.

V gene TRBV2 combines with J gene TRBJ2-1; tentatively, D is TRBD2 (6 bases). CDR1 is SNHLY and CDR2 is FYNNEI in the germline V gene. This CDR3 contains 14 residues. V lost 5 bases, J lost 0 bases, and 8 bases lay in between. The CDR3 spells CASSTSSSYNEQFF. Written as DNA, the CDR3 is TGTGCCAGCAGTACTAGCAGCTCCTACAATGAGCAGTTCTTC.